Listed below are T cell receptor beta chains from one sample, sequenced in a study of T cells in Graves' hyperthyroidism and ophthalmopathy. TCRdb redid the calling of the multiplex PCR reads with MiXCR, one entry per CDR3 protein. The sample consists of a few hundred thousand distinct CDR3 sequences, 20% to 30% of them appearing once. The sequenced material came from blood. These receptor sequences come from a man aged 45-60 years with Graves' hyperthyroidism. Each CDR3 is given with its conserved first and last residue. A D gene is named only where the DNA matches it firmly. The size entry is marked missing in some rows and otherwise reads once, few, many or a size class.

V: TRBV19
size: few
D: -
J: TRBJ1-1
CDR3: CASSMRGARTEAFF

V: TRBV9
size: -
D: -
J: TRBJ1-1
CDR3: CASSPHSGAPTTEAFF

V: TRBV6-5
size: many
D: TRBD1
J: TRBJ1-2
CDR3: CASSYSTGDGYTF

V: TRBV29-1
size: few
D: -
J: TRBJ2-7
CDR3: CSVGATYEQYF

V: TRBV12-3/TRBV12-4
size: -
D: -
J: TRBJ1-1
CDR3: CASRQVAEAFF

V: TRBV28
size: many
D: TRBD2
J: TRBJ2-3
CDR3: CASSFLGTSGTFTDTQYF

V: TRBV11-3
size: many
D: TRBD1
J: TRBJ2-1
CDR3: CASSLGQGMYDEQFF

V: TRBV19
size: few
D: TRBD2
J: TRBJ2-2
CDR3: CASRPGTSGTGELFF

V: TRBV29-1
size: many
D: -
J: TRBJ1-1
CDR3: CSVNHVNTEAFF

V: TRBV5-6
size: -
D: TRBD2
J: TRBJ2-1
CDR3: CASSRPGLAGDDEQFF

V: TRBV27
size: -
D: TRBD1
J: TRBJ1-5
CDR3: CASQGAGNQPQHF

V: TRBV12-3/TRBV12-4
size: few
D: -
J: TRBJ2-2
CDR3: CASSFPVPGELFF

V: TRBV3-1
size: many
D: -
J: TRBJ2-7
CDR3: CASSQTHQGGGEQYF

V: TRBV12-3/TRBV12-4
size: few
D: -
J: TRBJ2-2
CDR3: CASSFGLLNTGELFF

V: TRBV28
size: many
D: -
J: TRBJ1-1
CDR3: CASTQGTGTAFF

V: TRBV20-1
size: -
D: -
J: TRBJ1-5
CDR3: CSAQSGEPQHF

V: TRBV7-9
size: few
D: TRBD2
J: TRBJ2-7
CDR3: CASDQGGAYEQYF

V: TRBV6-2/TRBV6-3
size: many
D: TRBD2
J: TRBJ2-3
CDR3: CASSYTAGSSDTQYF

V: TRBV12-3/TRBV12-4
size: -
D: -
J: TRBJ1-2
CDR3: CASSQTRYGYTF

V: TRBV19
size: -
D: -
J: TRBJ2-3
CDR3: CASSIGGQFTDTQYF

V: TRBV4-1
size: -
D: -
J: TRBJ1-4
CDR3: CASSQITGRGEKLFF

V: TRBV18
size: -
D: TRBD1
J: TRBJ1-4
CDR3: CASSPKTRTGHEKLFF

V: TRBV7-2
size: many
D: TRBD2
J: TRBJ2-5
CDR3: CASSPQREGRYF

V: TRBV10-2
size: many
D: TRBD2
J: TRBJ2-1
CDR3: CASSESSGSGYNEQFF

V: TRBV7-2
size: -
D: TRBD2
J: TRBJ2-1
CDR3: CASSQFGTSGYEQFF

V: TRBV7-3
size: many
D: TRBD2
J: TRBJ2-1
CDR3: CASSPQAGMRNEQFF

V: TRBV5-1
size: -
D: TRBD1
J: TRBJ2-2
CDR3: CASSGTGGWNTGELFF

V: TRBV18
size: few
D: TRBD2
J: TRBJ2-1
CDR3: CASSPLREGRNEQFF

V: TRBV7-3
size: few
D: -
J: TRBJ2-2
CDR3: CASSLLSESGELFF

V: TRBV28
size: -
D: TRBD2
J: TRBJ2-2
CDR3: CASRTSGSNSGELFF

V: TRBV12-5
size: few
D: -
J: TRBJ2-5
CDR3: CASGLVWGQETQYF

V: TRBV5-1
size: -
D: TRBD2
J: TRBJ2-7
CDR3: CASSEQGLAGNYEQYF

V: TRBV3-1
size: -
D: TRBD1
J: TRBJ1-5
CDR3: CASSHGTGGYQPQHF

V: TRBV11-1
size: few
D: -
J: TRBJ2-3
CDR3: CASGRFTDTQYF

V: TRBV5-1
size: few
D: -
J: TRBJ2-1
CDR3: CASSLAWQRTYNEQFF

V: TRBV9
size: -
D: -
J: TRBJ2-2
CDR3: CASSVVRDTGELFF

V: TRBV6-2/TRBV6-3
size: -
D: -
J: TRBJ1-2
CDR3: CASSTYNYGYTF

V: TRBV2
size: few
D: TRBD2
J: TRBJ2-5
CDR3: CASSEVGGRQETQYF

V: TRBV27
size: few
D: TRBD1
J: TRBJ2-7
CDR3: CASSATRDRGYEQYF

V: TRBV30
size: -
D: -
J: TRBJ2-5
CDR3: CACFGSGTQYF

V: TRBV18
size: -
D: -
J: TRBJ1-5
CDR3: CASSPLRGGDQPQHF

V: TRBV9
size: few
D: TRBD1
J: TRBJ2-7
CDR3: CASSAPRDRVSSYEQYF

V: TRBV20-1
size: -
D: TRBD2
J: TRBJ2-1
CDR3: CSARDPGLAGHEQFF

V: TRBV6-1
size: few
D: -
J: TRBJ1-3
CDR3: CASRQQASGNTIYF

V: TRBV28
size: -
D: -
J: TRBJ2-7
CDR3: CASSLLQGGGEQYF